The next 28 T cell receptor beta chains were all read from a single sample in a study of T cells in Graves' hyperthyroidism and ophthalmopathy. Regions amplified from RNA transcripts were the TCR beta CDR3 regions. HTBI primers were the set used in a first-round RT-PCR of the TCR CDR3. TCRdb analysed the multiplex PCR reads with MiXCR anew, one entry per CDR3 protein. The data show 500,000 to 650,000 distinct CDR3 sequences, more than 15% seen once. Sequenced material: blood. These TCRs come from a woman between 18 and 30 years old with Graves' ophthalmopathy.

As to this clonotype: A single base separates this from a much larger clone, so it may be a read error. The chain recombines TRBV27 with TRBJ1-2; the match to TRBD1 covers 8 bases. The CDR3 extends over 16 amino acids. The J segment lost 3 bases and the V segment lost 3 bases, leaving 9 bases of the junction unmatched. Germline V gene data show CDR1 as MNHEY and CDR2 as SMNVEV (reference sequence). The CDR3 region has the DNA TGTGCCAGCAGTTTCTCGACAGGGGTCTTTCACTATGGCTACACCTTC. Translated: CASSFSTGVFHYGYTF.

This clonotype was found many times. CDR3: CASSLSGVNTGELFF. DNA for the CDR3: TGTGCCAGCAGTTTATCAGGGGTTAACACCGGGGAGCTGTTTTTT. This sequence joins TRBV28 and TRBJ2-2, with a possible D match to TRBD1 (6 bases). Germline V gene data show CDR1 as MDHEN and CDR2 as SYDVKM. There are 15 residues in the CDR3. Between the trimmed V and J ends, which lost 1 base and 2 bases, there was a span of 8 bases.

The chain uses TRBV12-3 or TRBV12-4 and TRBJ2-1; 13 bases are a match to TRBD2. Trimming removed 4 bases from V and 6 bases from J; junction bases left unmatched: 15. This CDR3 contains 19 residues. The chain's CDR3 is CASSSGTSGKGGYGNEQFF. The DNA of the CDR3 is TGTGCCAGCAGTTCCGGGACTAGCGGGAAGGGGGGATATGGCAATGAGCAGTTCTTC.

This clonotype showed up just a few times. The chain has TRBV13 and TRBJ2-6, with D perhaps TRBD1 (9 bases). Trimming stripped 5 bases from V and 0 bases from J, with 17 bases between. The CDR3 contains 18 residues. Germline V lookup: CDR1 PRHDT, CDR2 FYEKMQ (reference sequence). The CDR3 nucleotides are TGTGCCAGCAGCCCGGGGGGGACAGGGCCCTCTGGGGCCAACGTCCTGACTTTC. Translation: CASSPGGTGPSGANVLTF.

The chain couples TRBV4-3 to TRBJ1-5, with a tentative D call TRBD1 (5 bases). Trimming cost V 0 bases and J 5 bases, with 14 bases left between them. This CDR3 is built from 16 residues. Germline V gives CDR1 LGHNA, CDR2 YSLEER. DNA for the CDR3: TGCGCCAGCAGCCAAGATCTCGGGGCTTCCCATCAGCCCCAGCATTTT. Translated: CASSQDLGASHQPQHF.

This clonotype showed up just a few times. The rearrangement joins TRBV20-1 to TRBJ2-2; unclear D gene. V was pared by 7 bases and J by 4 bases, with 10 bases between. CDR1 is DFQATT and CDR2 is SNEGSKA in the germline V gene (reference sequence). This CDR3 is built from 12 residues. Written as DNA, the CDR3 is TGCAGTGAATTAACGGCCACCGGGGAGCTGTTTTTT. Translated: CSELTATGELFF.

This rearrangement joins TRBV19 to TRBJ2-7, with D hard to call. Germline V gives CDR1 LNHDA, CDR2 SQIVND (reference sequence). Trimming cost V 2 bases and J 3 bases, with 11 bases left between them. The CDR3 length is 14 residues. The DNA for the CDR3 is TGTGCCAGTAGTATATCCCACAAAATCTACGAGCAGTACTTC. Translating it yields CASSISHKIYEQYF.

The chain employs TRBV20-1 and TRBJ2-1, with 7 bases lining up with TRBD2. V trimming: 6 bases; J trimming: 5 bases; junction bases outside the gene matches: 4. The CDR3 has 12 amino acids. Germline-derived CDR1 and CDR2 are DFQATT and SNEGSKA (reference sequence). The CDR3 region is CSALADDNEQFF. In nucleotides, the CDR3 is TGCAGTGCCCTAGCGGATGACAATGAGCAGTTCTTC.

This clonotype was detected ten times or more. The chain is built from TRBV20-1 and TRBJ1-2, with 8 bases aligning to TRBD1. CDR1 is DFQATT and CDR2 is SNEGSKA in the germline V gene (reference sequence). CDR3 length: 12 amino acids. After removal of 1 base from V and 8 bases from J, the junction contained 3 bases not matched to a gene. The CDR3 nucleotides read TGCAGTGCTAGAGGACAGGGGCTGGGCTACACCTTC. Translation: CSARGQGLGYTF.

This clonotype has ten or more counts. V gene TRBV12-3 or TRBV12-4 combines with J gene TRBJ2-7; D is uncertain. This CDR3 has 11 residues. V was shortened by 8 bases and J by 3 bases, with 8 bases between the two germline ends. The CDR3 sequence: CASGNHYEQYF. CDR3 bases: TGTGCCAGCGGTAACCACTACGAGCAGTACTTC.

The chain recombines TRBV10-2 with TRBJ2-7, with 14 positions matching TRBD2. Losses at the gene ends were 3 bases for V and 2 bases for J; bases not matched to a gene: 12. Germline lookup yields CDR1 WSHSY and CDR2 SAAADI. The CDR3 extends over 19 amino acids. CDR3 region: CASSDRTGGTSGSAYEQYF. Here the CDR3 DNA reads TGCGCCAGCAGTGACCGCACGGGCGGGACTAGCGGGAGTGCCTACGAGCAGTACTTC.

There are a few counts of this clonotype. This sequence joins TRBV9 and TRBJ1-5; tentative D call: TRBD1 (6 bases). The CDR3 consists of 15 residues. Germline assignment: CDR1 SGDLS and CDR2 YYNGEE. V was clipped by 4 bases and J by 2 bases, with 13 bases between them. This CDR3 is CASSSGGMGNQPQHF. CDR3 in DNA: TGTGCCAGCAGCTCTGGGGGCATGGGCAATCAGCCCCAGCATTTT.

A note on this clonotype: This sequence may be a read error, since a much larger clone differs from it by one base. The chain recombines TRBV6-1 with TRBJ2-3; TRBD1 matches 7 bases. Germline V gene lookup returns CDR1 MNHNS and CDR2 SASEGT. The CDR3 totals 16 residues. V gave up 4 bases and J gave up 7 bases; unmatched junction bases: 14. The CDR3 sequence is CASSGNTRGGVYTQYF. The CDR3 DNA is TGTGCCAGCAGTGGAAATACGAGAGGGGGCGTGTATACGCAGTATTTT.

Of note for this clonotype: One junction end does not reproduce the germline sequence, and a read error may be involved. V usage is TRBV28 and J usage is TRBJ1-1; no definite D call. CDR3 size: 13 residues. The germline V gene has CDR1 MDHEN and CDR2 SYDVKM. CDR3 sequence reads: CASSFVRNTEVFF. CDR3 coding DNA: TGTGCCAGCAGTTTCGTAAGGAACACTGAAGTTTTCTTT. Supplemented by reference TRBV28 and TRBJ1-1, the full variable domain reads DVKVTQSSRYLVKRTGEKVFLECVQDMDHENMFWYRQDPGLGLRLIYFSYDVKMKEKGDIPEGYSVSREKKERFSLILESASTNQTSMYLCASSFVRNTEVFFGQGTRLTVV.

This clonotype was recorded a few times. The V call is TRBV5-6, the J call TRBJ2-1; 15 positions agree with TRBD2. This CDR3 has 15 amino acids. V was pared by 2 bases and J by 10 bases, with 4 bases of the junction left unmatched. CDR1 and CDR2 from the germline V gene are SGHDT and YYEEEE. The CDR3 region has the DNA TGTGCCAGCAGCTTCGGGACTAGCGGGAGGAGGGAGCAGTTCTTC. Amino acids: CASSFGTSGRREQFF. The whole variable domain, remainder taken from reference TRBV5-6 and TRBJ2-1, is DAGVTQSPTHLIKTRGQQVTLRCSPKSGHDTVSWYQQALGQGPQFIFQYYEEEERQRGNFPDRFSGHQFPNYSSELNVNALLLGDSALYLCASSFGTSGRREQFFGPGTRLTVL.

In its sample, this clonotype was seen a few times. This chain uses TRBV4-1 with TRBJ1-2; 9 nucleotides align to TRBD1. CDR3 length: 15 residues. Germline values: CDR1 MGHRA, CDR2 YSYEKL. V gave up 0 bases and J gave up 8 bases; unmatched junction bases: 7. CDR3 coding DNA: TGCGCCAGCAGCCAAGATCCGGGACAGGGCTACGGCTACACCTTC. Its translation: CASSQDPGQGYGYTF.

This chain uses TRBV12-3 or TRBV12-4 with TRBJ2-1; 11 nucleotides align to TRBD2. The ends lost 8 bases at V and 14 bases at J; junction bases unmatched: 8. There are 12 residues in the CDR3. CDR3: CASVLAGDEEFF. The CDR3 nucleotides read TGTGCCAGCGTACTAGCGGGGGACGAAGAGTTCTTC.

Ten or more counts support this clonotype. The J gene is TRBJ1-4, the V gene TRBV28; D is ambiguous. CDR3 length: 16 residues. V was pared by 5 bases and J by 0 bases, with 13 bases between. Germline CDR1 and CDR2: MDHEN and SYDVKM. Here the CDR3 reads CASSPLDRATNEKLFF. In DNA, the CDR3 is TGTGCCAGCAGTCCACTAGACCGAGCAACTAATGAAAAACTGTTTTTT. Using reference TRBV28 and TRBJ1-4 for the parts outside the CDR3, the full variable domain is DVKVTQSSRYLVKRTGEKVFLECVQDMDHENMFWYRQDPGLGLRLIYFSYDVKMKEKGDIPEGYSVSREKKERFSLILESASTNQTSMYLCASSPLDRATNEKLFFGSGTQLSVL.

This clonotype was seen many times. This chain links TRBV7-9 with TRBJ2-1; no clear D gene. CDR3 length equals 12 residues. Germline-derived CDR1 and CDR2 are SEHNR and FQNEAQ (reference sequence). V lost 6 bases and J 8 bases, leaving 11 bases between the germline ends. Written as DNA, the CDR3 is TGTGCCAGCAGTTATCCGATGGATGAGCAGTTCTTC. Translation: CASSYPMDEQFF.

This clonotype occurred many times. The rearrangement links TRBV28 to TRBJ2-1; weak D call: TRBD2 (6 bases). Germline V lookup: CDR1 MDHEN, CDR2 SYDVKM. Trimming pared 7 bases from V and 10 bases from J, leaving 20 bases between. The CDR3 totals 14 residues. The CDR3 protein is CASTPRGYEKEQFF. The CDR3 DNA follows: TGTGCCAGCACCCCCCGGGGGTACGAGAAGGAGCAGTTCTTC.

This clonotype has ten or more counts. The rearrangement joins TRBV6-1 to TRBJ2-2, with D perhaps matching TRBD1 or TRBD2 (5 bases each). V was clipped by 10 bases and J by 1 base, with 16 bases between them. CDR1 is MNHNS and CDR2 is SASEGT in the germline V gene. This CDR3 contains 15 residues. CDR3 residues: CATTPGPENTGELFF. The CDR3 coding sequence is TGTGCCACGACCCCGGGACCCGAGAACACCGGGGAGCTGTTTTTT.

This clonotype was counted many times. The chain has TRBV3-1 and TRBJ2-7; D might be TRBD2 (6 bases). Deletions cut 3 bases from V and 1 base from J, with 16 bases between. Germline CDR1 reads LGHDT; CDR2 reads YNNKEL (reference sequence). The CDR3 is 16 amino acids. CDR3 DNA: TGTGCCAGCAGCCAGGGTTTGGGACTCCCGTCCTACGAGCAGTACTTC. Translation gives CASSQGLGLPSYEQYF.

This clonotype was detected only a few times. The chain uses TRBV5-1 and TRBJ2-1; D is unresolved. The V end lost 2 bases, the J end lost 5 bases, and 11 bases lay between the germline ends. The CDR3 length is 14 residues. The V gene's germline CDR1 is SGHRS and CDR2 YFSETQ. CDR3 sequence (DNA): TGCGCCAGCAGCTTTAACGGGTTGAACAATGAGCAGTTCTTC. The encoded protein is CASSFNGLNNEQFF.

This clonotype appeared many times. This chain connects TRBV27 to TRBJ1-1, with D perhaps TRBD1 (6 bases). Germline-derived CDR1 and CDR2 are MNHEY and SMNVEV (reference sequence). V was shortened by 1 base and J by 0 bases, with 12 bases between the two germline ends. The CDR3 spans 16 residues. The CDR3 nucleotides read TGTGCCAGCAGTTTATTGGGGGGCCCGGTGAACACTGAAGCTTTCTTT. Its translation: CASSLLGGPVNTEAFF.

In this sample, this clonotype turned up many times. The chain employs TRBV30 and TRBJ2-1; 10 bases agree with TRBD2. The ends lost 2 bases at V and 9 bases at J; junction bases unmatched: 10. The CDR3 runs 15 residues. The germline V gene has CDR1 GTSNPN and CDR2 SVGIG (reference sequence). The CDR3, as DNA: TGTGCCTGGAGTACAGCTAGCGGGAGTATTGGTGAGCAGTTCTTC. This translates into CAWSTASGSIGEQFF.

Many counts were recorded for this clonotype. The rearrangement links TRBV20-1 to TRBJ2-3; tentatively, D is TRBD2 (5 bases). V lost 0 bases, J lost 2 bases, and 12 bases lay in between. The CDR3 spans 15 residues. In germline, CDR1 is DFQATT, CDR2 SNEGSKA (reference sequence). The chain's CDR3 is CSARDPAEATDTQYF. The CDR3 DNA follows: TGCAGTGCTAGAGATCCAGCGGAAGCCACAGATACGCAGTATTTT.

This clonotype has a handful of counts. The J gene is TRBJ1-4, the V gene TRBV28; D call uncertain. With 4 bases removed from V and 5 bases from J, the gap between germline ends came to 8 bases. Germline V gene data show CDR1 as MDHEN and CDR2 as SYDVKM. The CDR3 covers 13 residues. Here the CDR3 DNA reads TGTGCCAGCAGTTGGCGCATGAATGAAAAACTGTTTTTT. As protein: CASSWRMNEKLFF.

This clonotype was seen ten or more times. The chain is built from TRBV28 and TRBJ2-2; no clear D. CDR1 and CDR2 (germline): MDHEN, SYDVKM. There are 12 residues in the CDR3. V was pared by 5 bases and J by 6 bases, with 7 bases between. The CDR3: CASSTRSGELFF. CDR3 DNA: TGTGCCAGCAGTACCAGGTCCGGGGAGCTGTTTTTT.